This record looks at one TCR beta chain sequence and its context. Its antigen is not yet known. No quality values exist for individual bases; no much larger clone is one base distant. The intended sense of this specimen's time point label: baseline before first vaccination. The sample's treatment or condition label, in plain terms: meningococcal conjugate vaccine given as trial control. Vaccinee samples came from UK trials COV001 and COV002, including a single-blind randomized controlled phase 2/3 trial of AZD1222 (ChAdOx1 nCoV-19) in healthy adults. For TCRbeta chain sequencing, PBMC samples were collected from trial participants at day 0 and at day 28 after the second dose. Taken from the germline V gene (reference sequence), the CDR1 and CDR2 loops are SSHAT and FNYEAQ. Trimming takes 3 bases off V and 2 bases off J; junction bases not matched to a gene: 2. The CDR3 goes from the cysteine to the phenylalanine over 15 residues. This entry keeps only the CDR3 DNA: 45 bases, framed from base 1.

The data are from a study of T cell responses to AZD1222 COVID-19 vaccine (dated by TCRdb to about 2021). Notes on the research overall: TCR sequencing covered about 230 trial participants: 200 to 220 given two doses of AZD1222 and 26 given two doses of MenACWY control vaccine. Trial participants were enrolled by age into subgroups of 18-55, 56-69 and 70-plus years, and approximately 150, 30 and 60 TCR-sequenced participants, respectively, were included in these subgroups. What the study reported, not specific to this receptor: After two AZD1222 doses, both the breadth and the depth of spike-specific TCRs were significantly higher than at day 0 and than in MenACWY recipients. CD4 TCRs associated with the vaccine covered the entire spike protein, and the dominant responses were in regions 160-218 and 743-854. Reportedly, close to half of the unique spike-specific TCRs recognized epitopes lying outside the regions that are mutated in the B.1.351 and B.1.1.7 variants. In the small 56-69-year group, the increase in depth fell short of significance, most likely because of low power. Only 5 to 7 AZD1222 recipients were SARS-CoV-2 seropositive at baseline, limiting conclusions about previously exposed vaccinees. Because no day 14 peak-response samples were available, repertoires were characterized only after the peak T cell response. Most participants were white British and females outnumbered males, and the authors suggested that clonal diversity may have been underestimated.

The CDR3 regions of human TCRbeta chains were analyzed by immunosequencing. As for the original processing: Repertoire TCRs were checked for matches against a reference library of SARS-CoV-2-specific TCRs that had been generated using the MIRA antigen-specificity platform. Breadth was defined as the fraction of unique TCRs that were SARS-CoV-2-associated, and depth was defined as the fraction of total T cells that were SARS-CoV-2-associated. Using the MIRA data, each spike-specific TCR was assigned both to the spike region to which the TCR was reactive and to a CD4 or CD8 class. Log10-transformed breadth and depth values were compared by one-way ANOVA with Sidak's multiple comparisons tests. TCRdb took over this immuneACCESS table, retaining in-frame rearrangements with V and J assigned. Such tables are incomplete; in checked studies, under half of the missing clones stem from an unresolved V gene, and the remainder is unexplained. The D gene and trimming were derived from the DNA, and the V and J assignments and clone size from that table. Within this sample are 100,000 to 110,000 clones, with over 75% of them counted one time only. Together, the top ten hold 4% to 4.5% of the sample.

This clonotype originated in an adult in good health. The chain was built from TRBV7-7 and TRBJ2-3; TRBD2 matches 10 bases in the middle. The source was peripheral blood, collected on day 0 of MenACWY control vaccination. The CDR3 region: CASSFSGGNTDTQYF. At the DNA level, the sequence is TGTGCCAGCAGCTTTAGCGGGGGGAACACAGATACGCAGTATTTT.